Below are 22 T cell receptor beta chains sequenced from a single sample in a study of cytomegalovirus exposure and HLA in healthy donors. The PCR used 60 Vbeta and 13 Jbeta primers. Assay used: immunoSEQ multiplex PCR; TCRdb lists only in-frame clones, some missing. In the table there are 40,000 to 45,000 clones, under 60% of which are singletons. Sequencing was done on a sample of PBMCs. These receptors were collected from a man between 60 and 75 years old in good health and CMV-seronegative.

Comments on this clone: Different DNA sequences within this sample yield the same CDR3. The rearrangement links TRBV30 to TRBJ2-5; D is undetermined. From germline, CDR1 is GTSNPN and CDR2 SVGIG (reference sequence). The CDR3 length is 11 residues. V lost 2 bases and J 5 bases, leaving 6 bases between the germline ends. CDR3 DNA sequence: TGTGCCTGGAGTCCTAGGGAGACCCAGTACTTC. It is translated as CAWSPRETQYF. The full variable domain, its missing parts supplied by reference TRBV30 and TRBJ2-5, is SQTIHQWPATLVQPVGSPLSLECTVEGTSNPNLYWYRQAAGRGLQLLFYSVGIGQISSEVPQNLSASRPQDRQFILSSKKLLLSDSGFYLCAWSPRETQYFGPGTRLLVL.

CDR3 sequence reads: CATSRDRGYEQYF. In DNA form, the CDR3 reads TGTGCCACCAGCAGAGACAGGGGTTACGAGCAGTACTTC. The rearrangement links TRBV15 to TRBJ2-7; D may be TRBD1 (6 bases). There are 13 residues in the CDR3. Germline V gene sequence: CDR1 LNHNV, CDR2 YYDKDF (reference sequence). Deletions cut 0 bases from V and 4 bases from J, with 7 bases between.

In this sample, this clone turned up once. The rearrangement joins TRBV19 to TRBJ2-7; 8 bases line up with TRBD2. Germline CDR1 reads LNHDA; CDR2 reads SQIVND (reference sequence). V gave up 4 bases and J gave up 2 bases; unmatched junction bases: 7. CDR3 length: 15 residues. CDR3 residues: CASSTGLGGPYEQYF. CDR3 DNA sequence: TGTGCCAGTAGTACGGGACTAGGGGGGCCCTACGAGCAGTACTTC.

The chain joins TRBV19 to TRBJ1-1; D uncertain. This CDR3 is 14 amino acids long. V was pared by 7 bases and J by 2 bases, with 14 bases between. Germline V gene data show CDR1 as LNHDA and CDR2 as SQIVND (reference sequence). The CDR3 is CASTLADLNTEAFF. The CDR3 nucleotides read TGTGCCAGTACCCTGGCAGATCTCAACACTGAAGCTTTCTTT.

Turning to this clone: A junction end diverges from the germline sequence, so it may reflect a read error. This sample also contains other DNA sequences that code for the same CDR3. The CDR3 here is CASSMRGIADTQYF. In DNA form, the CDR3 reads TGCGCCAGTAGTATGAGGGGGATAGCAGATACGCAGTATTTT. V and J are TRBV19 and TRBJ2-3, with D maybe TRBD1 (6 bases). Germline V gene sequence: CDR1 LNHDA, CDR2 SQIVND (reference sequence). The CDR3 has 14 amino acids.

The chain uses TRBV29-1 and TRBJ2-3, with 7 bases identical to TRBD2. Germline loops: CDR1 SQVTM, CDR2 ANQGSEA. The CDR3 covers 18 residues. V gave up 3 bases and J gave up 0 bases; unmatched junction bases: 15. In DNA form, the CDR3 reads TGCAGCGTTGACCCATTGGAGGTTAGCGGGTTTAGCACAGATACGCAGTATTTT. Protein: CSVDPLEVSGFSTDTQYF.

V gene TRBV7-2 combines with J gene TRBJ2-3; D is unclear. V was cut by 4 bases and J by 6 bases, with 17 bases left in between. This CDR3 contains 15 residues. The germline V gene has CDR1 SGHTA and CDR2 FQGNSA. The CDR3 coding sequence is TGTGCCAGCAGCTCGGTCCCACAATTGGGCGATACGCAGTATTTT. Protein: CASSSVPQLGDTQYF.

This clone was seen a handful of times. V and J are TRBV2 and TRBJ1-5; D unresolved. CDR3 length: 14 amino acids. Trimming left V 6 bases short and J 7 bases short, with 16 bases between. The germline gives CDR1 SNHLY, CDR2 FYNNEI. CDR3 bases: TGTGCCAGCAGAGTAAATCTGGGCGTCCAGCCCCAGCATTTT. Translated: CASRVNLGVQPQHF.

This clone has just a few counts. CDR3: CASSVGTGVMNTEAFF. CDR3 coding DNA: TGTGCCAGCAGTGTTGGGACAGGTGTCATGAACACTGAAGCTTTCTTT. This chain joins TRBV6-1 and TRBJ1-1; 8 positions match TRBD1. V gave up 4 bases and J gave up 0 bases; unmatched junction bases: 7. CDR3 length equals 16 residues. Germline CDR1 and CDR2: MNHNS and SASEGT.

The chain carries TRBV28 and TRBJ2-7, with no clear D. The CDR3 extends over 12 amino acids. In germline, CDR1 is MDHEN, CDR2 SYDVKM. The V gene lost 1 base and the J gene lost 1 base, with 2 bases spanning the gap. Here the CDR3 reads CASSLLSYEQYF. The CDR3, as DNA: TGTGCCAGCAGTTTATTATCCTACGAGCAGTACTTC.

J is TRBJ2-1 and V is TRBV9; 12 positions match TRBD2. The ends lost 4 bases at V and 7 bases at J; junction bases unmatched: 9. CDR3 length: 16 amino acids. Germline CDR1 is SGDLS and CDR2 is YYNGEE. The CDR3 DNA reads TGTGCCAGCAGCCTGCGACTAGCGGGAGATTGGAATGAGCAGTTCTTC. Its translation: CASSLRLAGDWNEQFF.

V gene TRBV30 combines with J gene TRBJ1-2; D not resolved. V gave up 2 bases and J gave up 8 bases, with 18 bases separating them. This CDR3 has 14 amino acids. CDR1 and CDR2 from the germline V gene are GTSNPN and SVGIG (reference sequence). The CDR3 region has the DNA TGTGCCTGGAGTAGGGCATCTCAGGCGGGCGGCTACACCTTC. Translated, it gives CAWSRASQAGGYTF.

This clone was seen a single time. The chain uses TRBV29-1 and TRBJ2-3; TRBD1 might be the D (5 bases). CDR3 length: 17 residues. Germline loops: CDR1 SQVTM, CDR2 ANQGSEA. V lost 3 bases and J lost 0, with 19 bases in between. The CDR3 is CSVDVLTTDSSTDTQYF. CDR3 nucleotide sequence: TGCAGCGTTGACGTCCTGACGACAGACTCTAGCACAGATACGCAGTATTTT.

V gene TRBV5-1 combines with J gene TRBJ2-7; 7 bases are shared with TRBD1. Trimming at V came to 4 bases and at J to 2 bases, leaving 3 bases not matched to a gene. Germline V gene data show CDR1 as SGHRS and CDR2 as YFSETQ. This CDR3 is 13 amino acids long. The CDR3 coding sequence is TGCGCCAGCAGCCGGGACAGAGCCTACGAGCAGTACTTC. It specifies CASSRDRAYEQYF.

CDR3 in amino acids: CASSRTSGADTQYF. CDR3 sequence (DNA): TGTGCCAGCAGCCGAACTAGCGGCGCAGATACGCAGTATTTT. The chain uses TRBV5-4 and TRBJ2-3; the match to TRBD2 covers 8 bases. CDR3 length equals 14 residues. With 4 bases clipped from V and 4 bases from J, the junction kept 5 bases outside the gene matches. Germline loops: CDR1 SGHNT, CDR2 YYREEE (reference sequence).

This chain connects TRBV7-9 to TRBJ2-7, with D possibly being TRBD1 (6 bases). This CDR3 spans 15 amino acids. The V end lost 0 bases, the J end lost 3 bases, and 12 bases lay between the germline ends. Looked up from germline, CDR1 is SEHNR and CDR2 is FQNEAQ (reference sequence). This CDR3 is CASSLAGYRDYEQYF. CDR3 coding DNA: TGTGCCAGCAGCTTAGCAGGGTACAGGGACTACGAGCAGTACTTC. The whole variable domain, remainder taken from reference TRBV7-9 and TRBJ2-7, is DTGVSQNPRHKITKRGQNVTFRCDPISEHNRLYWYRQTLGQGPEFLTYFQNEAQLEKSRLLSDRFSAERPKGSFSTLEIQRTEQGDSAMYLCASSLAGYRDYEQYFGPGTRLTVT.

V usage is TRBV6-5 and J usage is TRBJ2-5; perhaps TRBD1 as D (7 bases). CDR3 size: 15 residues. The V gene lost 4 bases and the J gene lost 6 bases, with 18 bases spanning the gap. In germline, CDR1 is MNHEY, CDR2 SVGAGI. CDR3 sequence: CASSLLRGRGKTQYF. The CDR3 region has the DNA TGTGCCAGCAGTTTGCTGAGGGGGCGGGGAAAGACCCAGTACTTC.

The chain carries TRBV4-2 and TRBJ1-2; D is uncertain. Germline assignment: CDR1 LGHNA and CDR2 YNFKEQ. The CDR3 totals 15 residues. Trimming removed 0 bases from V and 3 bases from J, with 11 bases in between. CDR3: CASSQDHAGDYGYTF. The CDR3 nucleotides read TGTGCCAGCAGCCAAGATCATGCCGGGGACTATGGCTACACCTTC.

As DNA, the CDR3 is TGTGCCAGCAGTTCCAGACAGGGTGGAAACATTCAGTACTTC. Protein sequence: CASSSRQGGNIQYF. The chain joins TRBV27 to TRBJ2-4, with 7 positions matching TRBD1. Unmatched junction bases numbered 6, after V lost 4 bases and J lost 6 bases. Germline-derived CDR1 and CDR2 are MNHEY and SMNVEV (reference sequence). The CDR3 is 14 residues long.

The V gene is TRBV12-5, the J gene TRBJ1-5, with 7 positions matching TRBD1. With 2 bases clipped from V and 7 bases from J, the junction kept 14 bases outside the gene matches. CDR1 LGHNT and CDR2 FRNRAP come from the germline V gene. CDR3 length equals 17 residues. CDR3 coding DNA: TGTGCTAGTGGTTTGAGTCGGGGAAGAGGGGGCGCGCAGCCCCAGCATTTT. It specifies CASGLSRGRGGAQPQHF.

This clone was seen a handful of times. The chain has TRBV7-2 and TRBJ2-1; the match to TRBD2 covers 13 bases. Germline V CDR1 and CDR2: SGHTA, FQGNSA. This CDR3 contains 15 residues. With V trimmed by 3 bases and J by 12 bases, 8 bases remained unmatched. DNA of the CDR3: TGTGCCAGCAGCTTCGGGACTAGCGGGACTGAGACGCAGTTCTTC. This translates into CASSFGTSGTETQFF.

V and J are TRBV5-8 and TRBJ2-5; D might be TRBD2 (7 bases). The CDR3 loop spans 14 amino acids. V was shortened by 6 bases and J by 1 base, with 13 bases between the two germline ends. Looked up from germline, CDR1 is SGHTS and CDR2 is YDEGEE. The CDR3 bases are TGTGCCAGCAACCGGGGGGCTGGCCAAGAGACCCAGTACTTC. Its protein is CASNRGAGQETQYF. Combining the CDR3 with reference TRBV5-8 and TRBJ2-5 gives the whole variable domain EAGVTQSPTHLIKTRGQQATLRCSPISGHTSVYWYQQALGLGLQFLLWYDEGEERNRGNFPPRFSGRQFPNYSSELNVNALELEDSALYLCASNRGAGQETQYFGPGTRLLVL.